A selection of T cell receptor beta chains follows, all from one sample in a study of blood T cell repertoires in COVID-19. Only in-frame clones appear in the TCRdb table, and some are missing; sequencing was by immunoSEQ multiplex PCR. The sample contains 200,000 to 250,000 clones, around 80% of which appear only once. Specimen: peripheral blood. These receptors were taken from a woman in her thirties or forties with active or convalescent COVID-19. The CDR3 runs from the conserved cysteine through the conserved F or W. Fields, in order: V gene, clone size, J gene, CDR3 protein. A clone size is listed for some rows: how often the clone was seen (once, few, many), or a class if it is expanded.

V gene: TRBV30; clone size: .; J gene: TRBJ1-5; CDR3 protein: CAWRPKGTFGNQPQHF
V gene: TRBV3-1/TRBV3-2; clone size: .; J gene: TRBJ1-1; CDR3 protein: CASSQGVGRENTEAFF
V gene: TRBV28; clone size: .; J gene: TRBJ1-4; CDR3 protein: CASSLGLETNEKLFF
V gene: TRBV27; clone size: .; J gene: TRBJ1-5; CDR3 protein: CASSFWQGGQPQHF
V gene: TRBV18; clone size: .; J gene: TRBJ1-1; CDR3 protein: CASRGQEFTLNTEAFF
V gene: TRBV29-1; clone size: .; J gene: TRBJ1-4; CDR3 protein: CSAVSRLGEKLFF
V gene: TRBV5-5; clone size: .; J gene: TRBJ2-2; CDR3 protein: CASSFGGLDTGELFF
V gene: TRBV9; clone size: .; J gene: TRBJ1-5; CDR3 protein: CASSVDGRANQPQHF
V gene: TRBV4-1; clone size: .; J gene: TRBJ1-3; CDR3 protein: CASSQGRGGAVNTIYF
V gene: TRBV28; clone size: .; J gene: TRBJ1-4; CDR3 protein: CASRTGIQILSEKLFF
V gene: TRBV6-5; clone size: few; J gene: TRBJ2-2; CDR3 protein: CASSRGTVNTGELFF
V gene: TRBV27; clone size: .; J gene: TRBJ2-6; CDR3 protein: CASSPREYSGANVLTF
V gene: TRBV19; clone size: .; J gene: TRBJ2-4; CDR3 protein: CASSMAKNIQYF
V gene: TRBV7-9; clone size: .; J gene: TRBJ1-3; CDR3 protein: CASSFLSQGILLSGNTIYF
V gene: TRBV7-9; clone size: .; J gene: TRBJ2-1; CDR3 protein: CASSLSETAYNEQFF
V gene: TRBV10-3; clone size: .; J gene: TRBJ1-5; CDR3 protein: CAISESRGNQPQHF
V gene: TRBV5-6; clone size: .; J gene: TRBJ1-2; CDR3 protein: CASSLAGGGANGGYTF
V gene: TRBV18; clone size: .; J gene: TRBJ2-7; CDR3 protein: CASSPSSSYEQYF
V gene: TRBV4-2; clone size: .; J gene: TRBJ2-3; CDR3 protein: CASSPLEGTSGGSKQYF
V gene: TRBV4-1; clone size: few; J gene: TRBJ1-1; CDR3 protein: CASSQGHLNTEAFF
V gene: TRBV5-1; clone size: many; J gene: TRBJ2-1; CDR3 protein: CASSPDYLGASSYNEQFF
V gene: TRBV19; clone size: .; J gene: TRBJ1-5; CDR3 protein: CASSIVGQGGQPQHF
V gene: TRBV19; clone size: .; J gene: TRBJ1-5; CDR3 protein: CASTGTGNQPQHF
V gene: TRBV16; clone size: once; J gene: TRBJ1-1; CDR3 protein: CASSSRGPLNTEAFF
V gene: TRBV3-1/TRBV3-2; clone size: few; J gene: TRBJ1-4; CDR3 protein: CASSQWRGGEKLFF
V gene: TRBV7-2; clone size: .; J gene: TRBJ2-3; CDR3 protein: CASSLALGGTRTDTQYF
V gene: TRBV4-2; clone size: .; J gene: TRBJ1-6; CDR3 protein: CASSQKGQGHSPLHF
V gene: TRBV27; clone size: many; J gene: TRBJ2-3; CDR3 protein: CASSLVDTTDTQYF
V gene: TRBV12-3/TRBV12-4; clone size: .; J gene: TRBJ2-7; CDR3 protein: CASSSLVGGQYF
V gene: TRBV5-1; clone size: .; J gene: TRBJ1-2; CDR3 protein: CASSSRSGTYGYTF
V gene: TRBV6-5; clone size: .; J gene: TRBJ1-6; CDR3 protein: CAATGQAQSNSPLHF
V gene: TRBV28; clone size: .; J gene: TRBJ1-6; CDR3 protein: CASSPTAGSYNSPLHF
V gene: TRBV19; clone size: .; J gene: TRBJ2-1; CDR3 protein: CASSFGSHEQFF
V gene: TRBV11-2; clone size: few; J gene: TRBJ2-7; CDR3 protein: CASSSGSGGVYEQYF
V gene: TRBV28; clone size: once; J gene: TRBJ1-6; CDR3 protein: CASSPVSGGNNSPLHF
V gene: TRBV18; clone size: .; J gene: TRBJ1-1; CDR3 protein: CASSPGRPRGSEAFF
V gene: TRBV9; clone size: .; J gene: TRBJ2-3; CDR3 protein: CASSVGKSGGATGTDTQYF
V gene: TRBV18; clone size: .; J gene: TRBJ2-1; CDR3 protein: CASSPQRGDNNEQFF
V gene: TRBV18; clone size: .; J gene: TRBJ2-3; CDR3 protein: CASSPDSGYGDTQYF
V gene: TRBV5-6; clone size: .; J gene: TRBJ2-7; CDR3 protein: CASSFGGDGYEQYF
V gene: TRBV2; clone size: .; J gene: TRBJ1-1; CDR3 protein: CASSENRNTEAFF
V gene: TRBV5-1; clone size: .; J gene: TRBJ2-5; CDR3 protein: CASSFGAQETQYF
V gene: TRBV28; clone size: once; J gene: TRBJ2-1; CDR3 protein: CAGGENHNEQFF
V gene: TRBV6-5; clone size: .; J gene: TRBJ1-3; CDR3 protein: CASSYSGGIGRNTIYF
V gene: TRBV15; clone size: .; J gene: TRBJ1-4; CDR3 protein: CATSRRQGDDEKLFF
V gene: TRBV3-1/TRBV3-2; clone size: .; J gene: TRBJ1-5; CDR3 protein: CASSQDSHQPQHF
V gene: TRBV7-3; clone size: few; J gene: TRBJ1-6; CDR3 protein: CASSARTGESSPLHF
V gene: TRBV20-1; clone size: .; J gene: TRBJ1-3; CDR3 protein: CSASPVLSGNTIYF
V gene: TRBV5-1; clone size: .; J gene: TRBJ2-2; CDR3 protein: CASSLLAGTYTGELFF
V gene: TRBV11-1; clone size: .; J gene: TRBJ2-1; CDR3 protein: CASSLGGGAGEQFF
V gene: TRBV18; clone size: .; J gene: TRBJ1-6; CDR3 protein: CASSPGTDNSPLHF
V gene: TRBV2; clone size: .; J gene: TRBJ1-4; CDR3 protein: CASEEMMTGVDEKLFF